This entry features one T cell receptor (beta chain) sequence. Its antigen is not known. This CDR3 region has 15 residues. Germline loops: CDR1 SGDLS, CDR2 YYNGEE. The germline V and J ends were trimmed by 3 bases and 4 bases, with 14 bases remaining between them. The data were taken from a study of blood T cells in healthy people across ages. General study findings and limits: Compared with aged donors, long-lived donors showed fewer expanded clones, suggesting selection.

Through a sample-barcoded 5' primer and a J-beta primer mix, a second PCR was run for roughly 6 to 11 cycles. TCRdb called the 5' RACE reads again in MiXCR, with one record for every CDR3 protein. The table includes 1.5 million to 2 million distinct CDR3 sequences, about 39% detected once. This TCR was sampled from a human donor in good health. The sequenced material came from blood. This chain connects TRBV9 to TRBJ1-3; perhaps TRBD1 as D (6 bases). The CDR3 nucleotides read TGTGCCAGCAGCGCCCTTAGGGGGGCAGGAAACACCATATATTTT. It translates to CASSALRGAGNTIYF.